The 20 T cell receptor beta chains below come from one sample, sequenced in a study of blood T cell repertoires in COVID-19. Using immunoSEQ multiplex PCR, the repertoire was profiled, and TCRdb retains in-frame clones only, with some absent. The sample holds 150,000 to 200,000 clones, 84% seen once. Material: peripheral blood. The receptor set was obtained from a woman of 80 years or more with COVID-19, enrolled during active disease.

V is TRBV30 and J is TRBJ1-5, with 8 bases identical to TRBD1. The CDR3 spans 12 residues. After removal of 3 bases from V and 5 bases from J, the junction contained 0 bases not matched to a gene. Germline V CDR1 and CDR2: GTSNPN, SVGIG (reference sequence). CDR3 in DNA: TGTGCCTGGAGCAGGGGGCATCAGCCCCAGCATTTT. Translation: CAWSRGHQPQHF.

The table lists this clone with a few counts. This rearrangement joins TRBV5-1 to TRBJ1-6; D remains ambiguous. Per the germline V gene, CDR1 is SGHRS and CDR2 is YFSETQ. The V and J ends lost 1 base and 8 bases respectively, with 13 bases between them. The CDR3 has 15 residues. CDR3 sequence (DNA): TGCGCCAGCAGCTTGCAGTCCCTGGTGGATTCACCCCTCCACTTT. It codes for CASSLQSLVDSPLHF.

The J gene is TRBJ1-1, the V gene TRBV6-5; a possible D gene is TRBD1 (5 bases). V shed 5 bases and J shed 1 base, with 14 bases lying between them. The length of the CDR3 is 15 residues. Germline V gene lookup returns CDR1 MNHEY and CDR2 SVGAGI. In nucleotides, the CDR3 is TGTGCCAGCAGTAAGGACGCTGGACAGAACACTGAAGCTTTCTTT. Amino acids: CASSKDAGQNTEAFF.

The chain carries TRBV7-3 and TRBJ2-2, with a tentative D call TRBD2 (5 bases). Deletions cut 5 bases from V and 0 bases from J, with 10 bases between. This CDR3 has 15 amino acids. Looked up from germline, CDR1 is SGHTA and CDR2 is FQGTGA. CDR3 sequence (DNA): TGTGCCAGCAGCGTCCGGGGTGCGAACACCGGGGAGCTGTTTTTT. Amino acid sequence: CASSVRGANTGELFF.

The V call is TRBV18, the J call TRBJ2-7, with TRBD1 identical over 9 bases. In germline, CDR1 is KGHSH, CDR2 LQKENI. V was pared by 4 bases and J by 5 bases, with 3 bases of the junction left unmatched. The CDR3 covers 13 residues. The CDR3 bases are TGTGCCAGCTCACGGGACAGGGACAACGAGCAGTACTTC. Its protein product is CASSRDRDNEQYF.

CDR3 sequence (DNA): TGTGCCAGCAGCTTTCAGGAAAGCTCCTACAATGAGCAGTTCTTC. Protein: CASSFQESSYNEQFF. The chain uses TRBV7-3 and TRBJ2-1; D is ambiguous. The CDR3 extends over 15 amino acids. The V end lost 3 bases, the J end lost 0 bases, and 9 bases lay between the germline ends. CDR1 SGHTA and CDR2 FQGTGA come from the germline V gene.

This clone appeared once. V is TRBV28 and J is TRBJ1-2; a weak D match, TRBD1 (5 bases). CDR1 is MDHEN, CDR2 SYDVKM, per germline. Trimming cost V 6 bases and J 0 bases, with 8 bases left between them. The CDR3 has 13 amino acids. For the CDR3, the DNA is TGTGCCAGCAGCAGGGAAGCTAACTATGGCTACACCTTC. Encoded protein: CASSREANYGYTF.

The chain links TRBV4-2 to TRBJ1-2, with a weak D call TRBD1 (5 bases). Germline V lookup: CDR1 LGHNA, CDR2 YNFKEQ. The length of the CDR3 is 16 residues. Trimming stripped 0 bases from V and 1 base from J, with 12 bases between. This CDR3 reads CASSQDLWGVNYGYTF. Here the CDR3 DNA reads TGTGCCAGCAGCCAAGATCTTTGGGGGGTTAACTATGGCTACACCTTC.

The chain couples TRBV28 to TRBJ1-4, with a tentative D call TRBD1 (5 bases). Germline V gives CDR1 MDHEN, CDR2 SYDVKM. V was trimmed by 6 bases and J by 7 bases, leaving 15 bases between them. This CDR3 has 14 amino acids. The chain's CDR3 is CASSRGGFLEKLFF. The CDR3 DNA is TGTGCCAGCAGCCGTGGGGGGTTCCTTGAAAAACTGTTTTTT. Based on the CDR3 plus reference TRBV28 and TRBJ1-4, the full variable domain is DVKVTQSSRYLVKRTGEKVFLECVQDMDHENMFWYRQDPGLGLRLIYFSYDVKMKEKGDIPEGYSVSREKKERFSLILESASTNQTSMYLCASSRGGFLEKLFFGSGTQLSVL.

This chain connects TRBV6-2 or TRBV6-3 to TRBJ1-1; D is unresolved. Germline CDR1 and CDR2: MNHEY and SVGEGT. Between the trimmed V and J ends, which lost 5 bases and 1 base, there was a span of 14 bases. CDR3 length: 15 amino acids. The CDR3 loop is CASSMPGGRNTEAFF. Here the CDR3 DNA reads TGTGCCAGCAGTATGCCGGGAGGACGGAACACTGAAGCTTTCTTT.

This clone was picked up a small number of times. The V call is TRBV19, the J call TRBJ1-1; TRBD1 is a possible D gene (6 bases). Trimming shortened V by 7 bases and J by 5 bases, and 23 bases separated the two germline ends. Germline CDR1 is LNHDA and CDR2 is SQIVND (reference sequence). CDR3 length: 16 residues. CDR3 loop: CASTLHGGRLVTEAFF. In DNA, the CDR3 is TGTGCCAGTACCCTACATGGGGGCAGACTGGTGACTGAAGCTTTCTTT. Supplemented by reference TRBV19 and TRBJ1-1, the full variable domain reads DGGITQSPKYLFRKEGQNVTLSCEQNLNHDAMYWYRQDPGQGLRLIYYSQIVNDFQKGDIAEGYSVSREKKESFPLTVTSAQKNPTAFYLCASTLHGGRLVTEAFFGQGTRLTVV.

V usage is TRBV19 and J usage is TRBJ2-3, with 9 bases lining up with TRBD1. This CDR3 has 16 amino acids. From germline, CDR1 is LNHDA and CDR2 SQIVND (reference sequence). The junction had 4 bases not matched to a gene; V was cut back by 3 bases and J by 0 bases. CDR3 DNA: TGTGCCAGTAGTATCGGGACAGGGTTTAGCACAGATACGCAGTATTTT. This sequence encodes CASSIGTGFSTDTQYF.

The genes are TRBV7-2 and TRBJ1-1; D remains unclear. The CDR3 totals 14 residues. Trimming pared 1 base from V and 0 bases from J, leaving 6 bases between. Germline CDR1 and CDR2: SGHTA and FQGNSA. CDR3 sequence: CASSLDGLNTEAFF. Here the CDR3 DNA reads TGTGCCAGCAGCTTAGACGGTTTGAACACTGAAGCTTTCTTT. The complete variable domain, with remaining parts taken from reference TRBV7-2 and TRBJ1-1, reads GAGVSQSPSNKVTEKGKDVELRCDPISGHTALYWYRQSLGQGLEFLIYFQGNSAPDKSGLPSDRFSAERTGGSVSTLTIQRTQQEDSAVYLCASSLDGLNTEAFFGQGTRLTVV.

V usage is TRBV19 and J usage is TRBJ1-6; D possibly corresponds to TRBD1 (6 bases). Germline CDR1 is LNHDA and CDR2 is SQIVND (reference sequence). V dropped 2 bases and J dropped 0 bases, with 17 bases sitting between them. This CDR3 is built from 19 residues. The CDR3 DNA reads TGTGCCAGTAGTATACAACATGACAGGTCGAGCTCCTATAATTCACCCCTCCACTTT. The encoded protein is CASSIQHDRSSSYNSPLHF. Supplemented by reference TRBV19 and TRBJ1-6, the full variable domain reads DGGITQSPKYLFRKEGQNVTLSCEQNLNHDAMYWYRQDPGQGLRLIYYSQIVNDFQKGDIAEGYSVSREKKESFPLTVTSAQKNPTAFYLCASSIQHDRSSSYNSPLHFGNGTRLTVT.

The V gene is TRBV5-4, the J gene TRBJ2-4; D not certain. From germline, CDR1 is SGHNT and CDR2 YYREEE (reference sequence). CDR3 length: 16 residues. V lost 0 bases and J lost 1, with 11 bases in between. The CDR3 region is CASSLDPGLAKNIQYF. In DNA form, the CDR3 reads TGTGCCAGCAGCTTGGATCCAGGCCTCGCCAAAAACATTCAGTACTTC. Looking up the rest from reference TRBV5-4 and TRBJ2-4 gives the full variable domain: ETGVTQSPTHLIKTRGQQVTLRCSSQSGHNTVSWYQQALGQGPQFIFQYYREEENGRGNFPPRFSGLQFPNYSSELNVNALELDDSALYLCASSLDPGLAKNIQYFGAGTRLSVL.

The chain recombines TRBV7-9 with TRBJ2-7; TRBD2 agrees at 7 bases. Trimming cost V 1 base and J 4 bases; bases outside gene matches: 10. The CDR3 extends over 16 amino acids. The germline V gene encodes CDR1 SEHNR and CDR2 FQNEAQ (reference sequence). The CDR3 DNA reads TGTGCCAGCAGCTTAGGGCGGGGGATCGGAGGGTACGAGCAGTACTTC. It encodes CASSLGRGIGGYEQYF.

The CDR3 sequence: CASSTQGETSGRAWDEQYF. The CDR3 DNA reads as TGTGCCAGCAGTACTCAGGGGGAAACTAGCGGGAGGGCCTGGGACGAGCAGTACTTC. The chain carries TRBV28 and TRBJ2-7; TRBD2 matches at 13 bases. After removal of 5 bases from V and 5 bases from J, the junction contained 18 bases not matched to a gene. Germline CDR1 is MDHEN and CDR2 is SYDVKM. The CDR3 sequence is 19 residues long. Using reference TRBV28 and TRBJ2-7 for the parts outside the CDR3, the full variable domain is DVKVTQSSRYLVKRTGEKVFLECVQDMDHENMFWYRQDPGLGLRLIYFSYDVKMKEKGDIPEGYSVSREKKERFSLILESASTNQTSMYLCASSTQGETSGRAWDEQYFGPGTRLTVT.

This clone was counted a few times. The V and J genes are TRBV7-3 and TRBJ1-1; perhaps TRBD1 as D (5 bases). This CDR3 spans 15 amino acids. Per germline, CDR1 SGHTA and CDR2 FQGTGA. Trimming shortened V by 3 bases and J by 3 bases, and 14 bases separated the two germline ends. CDR3 bases: TGTGCCAGCAGCTTGTTAGGGGAGGGGTACACTGAAGCTTTCTTT. Its translation: CASSLLGEGYTEAFF.

This sequence joins TRBV6-6 and TRBJ2-1, with a possible D match to TRBD1 (6 bases). The CDR3 totals 15 residues. V dropped 4 bases and J dropped 0 bases, with 10 bases sitting between them. CDR1 and CDR2 from the germline V gene are MNHNY and SVGAGI (reference sequence). This chain's CDR3 is CASSFGQSSYNEQFF. The CDR3 nucleotides read TGTGCCAGCAGTTTTGGACAGAGCTCCTACAATGAGCAGTTCTTC.

The V gene is TRBV7-2, the J gene TRBJ2-5; D ambiguous. The CDR3 is made up of 14 amino acids. The germline V and J ends were trimmed by 6 bases and 2 bases, with 13 bases remaining between them. CDR1 and CDR2 (germline): SGHTA, FQGNSA. CDR3: CASRSSLVQETQYF. The CDR3 bases are TGTGCCAGCAGATCGAGCTTGGTACAAGAGACCCAGTACTTC.